These 14 T cell receptor beta chains came from one sample sequenced in a study of cytomegalovirus exposure and HLA in healthy donors. This table comes from immunoSEQ multiplex PCR, and its TCRdb copy is limited to in-frame clones, with some not included. This table has about 160,000 clones, about nine tenths appearing once. The sample comprised PBMCs. The receptors were gathered from a young man in good health and CMV-seropositive.

This chain links TRBV6-5 with TRBJ2-4, with TRBD2 matching 8 bases. V shed 6 bases and J 3 bases; nucleotides not matched to a gene: 1. The length of the CDR3 is 13 residues. Germline CDR1 MNHEY, CDR2 SVGAGI. This CDR3 reads CASRTSGKNIQYF. The CDR3 coding sequence is TGTGCCAGCAGAACTAGCGGCAAAAACATTCAGTACTTC.

This clone turned up a few times. The rearrangement uses TRBV6-5 and TRBJ2-7; maybe TRBD2 (5 bases). Germline CDR1 and CDR2: MNHEY and SVGAGI. The length of the CDR3 is 14 residues. V lost 6 bases and J 6 bases, leaving 18 bases between the germline ends. The CDR3 loop is CASSPGAGMGEQYF. In DNA, the CDR3 is TGTGCCAGCAGCCCAGGCGCGGGCATGGGCGAGCAGTACTTC.

V usage is TRBV29-1 and J usage is TRBJ2-1, with D possibly being TRBD1 (5 bases). The CDR3 sequence is 16 residues long. Germline V gene lookup returns CDR1 SQVTM and CDR2 ANQGSEA. V dropped 2 bases and J dropped 3 bases, with 17 bases sitting between them. The DNA of the CDR3 is TGCAGCGTTGAAAACCTCGTCGGACAAAACTACAATGAGCAGTTCTTC. Encoded protein: CSVENLVGQNYNEQFF.

This chain connects TRBV7-8 to TRBJ2-5, with 7 bases that match TRBD2. Germline V CDR1 and CDR2: SGHVS, FQNEAQ. V shed 4 bases, J shed 4 bases, and the junction held 12 bases outside the gene matches. The CDR3 loop spans 16 amino acids. The CDR3 is CASSSNKRGPRETQYF. Here the CDR3 DNA reads TGTGCCAGCAGCTCAAATAAGCGGGGCCCACGAGAGACCCAGTACTTC.

This clone was seen once. The chain carries TRBV27 and TRBJ2-7, with D tentatively TRBD1 (5 bases). With 6 bases removed from V and 3 bases from J, the gap between germline ends came to 21 bases. The germline gives CDR1 MNHEY, CDR2 SMNVEV (reference sequence). The CDR3 length is 16 residues. CDR3 protein: CASSPDRVRRFYEQYF. The CDR3 nucleotides read TGTGCCAGCAGCCCTGACAGAGTCCGCCGGTTCTACGAGCAGTACTTC.

The genes are TRBV7-9 and TRBJ1-2, with 7 bases matching TRBD1. J gave up 2 bases and V 2 bases, and 5 bases lay outside the gene matches. CDR3 length: 15 amino acids. Germline V CDR1 and CDR2: SEHNR, FQNEAQ (reference sequence). For the CDR3, the DNA is TGTGCCAGCAGCTTACTGGCAGGGGGGAACTATGGCTACACCTTC. It codes for CASSLLAGGNYGYTF.

With regard to this clone: One end of the junction is discordant with germline, which a read error may explain. The rearrangement joins TRBV2 to TRBJ1-1, with 8 bases aligning to TRBD1. Looked up from germline, CDR1 is SNHLY and CDR2 is FYNNEI. This CDR3 is built from 14 residues. As DNA, the CDR3 is TGTGCCAGCGCAGGGCGGACAGGGAACGCTGAAGCTTTCTTT. Translation: CASAGRTGNAEAFF.

V is TRBV6-5 and J is TRBJ2-7, with TRBD2 as a possible D gene (5 bases). The V and J ends lost 6 bases and 0 bases respectively, with 15 bases between them. The CDR3 runs 15 residues. Per germline, CDR1 MNHEY and CDR2 SVGAGI. The CDR3 coding sequence is TGTGCCAGCAGGCGACAAGCGGATAGCTCCTACGAGCAGTACTTC. This translates into CASRRQADSSYEQYF.

The gene calls are TRBV12-5 and TRBJ2-1; maybe TRBD2 (5 bases). CDR1 is LGHNT and CDR2 is FRNRAP in the germline V gene. The CDR3 contains 17 residues. V lost 5 bases to trimming and J lost 4 bases, with 21 bases between them. DNA for the CDR3: TGTGCTAGTGGTCGGACTGCTATCTTTTCGCGGTACAATGAGCAGTTCTTC. Translating gives CASGRTAIFSRYNEQFF.

V and J are TRBV6-6 and TRBJ1-2; weak D call: TRBD1 (5 bases). This CDR3 has 12 amino acids. Trimming stripped 7 bases from V and 8 bases from J, with 14 bases between. Germline loops: CDR1 MNHNY, CDR2 SVGAGI (reference sequence). The CDR3 here is CASTPRREGYTF. As DNA, the CDR3 is TGTGCCAGCACCCCCCGCAGGGAAGGCTACACCTTC.

The rearrangement uses TRBV29-1 and TRBJ2-3; TRBD2 might be the D (5 bases). Germline lookup yields CDR1 SQVTM and CDR2 ANQGSEA. Trimming shortened V by 3 bases and J by 1 base, and 17 bases separated the two germline ends. This CDR3 region has 16 residues. The CDR3 DNA sequence: TGCAGCGTTGATATAAGTGGGAGTGCGGGCACAGATACGCAGTATTTT. Protein product: CSVDISGSAGTDTQYF.

This chain links TRBV18 with TRBJ2-3, with D unresolved. Germline values: CDR1 KGHSH, CDR2 LQKENI. Trimming stripped 2 bases from V and 1 base from J, with 7 bases between. There are 14 residues in the CDR3. CDR3 loop: CASSPNSGTDTQYF. The CDR3 coding sequence is TGTGCCAGCTCACCAAATAGTGGCACAGATACGCAGTATTTT.

This rearrangement joins TRBV28 to TRBJ2-4, with 13 bases that match TRBD2. J gave up 6 bases and V 8 bases, and 4 bases lay outside the gene matches. The CDR3 has 14 amino acids. Looked up from germline, CDR1 is MDHEN and CDR2 is SYDVKM. CDR3 sequence (DNA): TGTGCCAGCTCGAGGACTAGCGGGAGAAACATTCAGTACTTC. This encodes CASSRTSGRNIQYF.

V is TRBV5-1 and J is TRBJ2-1; D possibly corresponds to TRBD1 (5 bases). CDR1 is SGHRS and CDR2 is YFSETQ in the germline V gene. Trimming stripped 6 bases from V and 7 bases from J, with 17 bases between. The CDR3 totals 14 residues. The CDR3 spells CASNRLGVGNEQFF. CDR3 coding DNA: TGCGCCAGCAATCGGCTAGGGGTTGGGAATGAGCAGTTCTTC. The full variable domain, its missing parts supplied by reference TRBV5-1 and TRBJ2-1, is KAGVTQTPRYLIKTRGQQVTLSCSPISGHRSVSWYQQTPGQGLQFLFEYFSETQRNKGNFPGRFSGRQFSNSRSEMNVSTLELGDSALYLCASNRLGVGNEQFFGPGTRLTVL.